The rows below give T cell receptor beta chains drawn from one sample of a study of CD8 T cells in ankylosing spondylitis. TCRdb re-analysed the 5' RACE reads in MiXCR, keeping a single row per CDR3 protein. The sample has 200,000 to 250,000 distinct CDR3 sequences, 15% to 20% seen once. Sample: blood, either unsorted or a sorted T cell fraction (not recorded which). These receptors all come from a male donor with ankylosing spondylitis. CDR3s include the opening cysteine and the closing phenylalanine or tryptophan. The order of the fields is J gene, clone size, D gene, V gene, CDR3 DNA, CDR3 protein. A D gene is named only where the DNA matches it firmly. Clone size is not always given. Where it is, it says once, few, many or a class for expanded clones.

>TRBJ1-3|few|NA|TRBV4-1
TGCGCCAGCAGCCAAGAGGGACCTAACTCTGGAAACACCATATATTTT
CASSQEGPNSGNTIYF
>TRBJ2-7|NA|NA|TRBV7-8
TGTGCCAGCAGCTTAGTCGGTACAGGGTCCGACGAGCAGTACTTC
CASSLVGTGSDEQYF
>TRBJ2-2|few|NA|TRBV5-6
TGTGCCAGCAGCTTATGGTCAGGGGCACCGAACACCGGGGAGCTGTTTTTT
CASSLWSGAPNTGELFF
>TRBJ2-2|NA|NA|TRBV7-6
TGTGCCAGCAGCTTAGTTAAGGACATAAAGAACACCGGGGAGCTGTTTTTT
CASSLVKDIKNTGELFF
>TRBJ2-7|NA|NA|TRBV3-1
TGTGCCAGCAGCCAAGATAAACAGTACTACGAGCAGTACTTC
CASSQDKQYYEQYF
>TRBJ2-5|NA|NA|TRBV6-5
TGTGCCAGCAGGAACCCGGGGGAGACCCAGTACTTC
CASRNPGETQYF
>TRBJ1-5|many|NA|TRBV6-5
TGTGCCAGCAGTTCCGTCGGGGTGTTCAATCAGCCCCAGCATTTT
CASSSVGVFNQPQHF
>TRBJ1-4|few|NA|TRBV2
TGTGCCAGCACAGGCAGGGATGATGAAAAACTGTTTTTT
CASTGRDDEKLFF
>TRBJ2-1|NA|NA|TRBV6-2/TRBV6-3
TGTGCCAGCAGTCTCCTAGCGGAGGGGGCCCACAATGAGCAGTTCTTC
CASSLLAEGAHNEQFF
>TRBJ1-2|many|NA|TRBV12-3/TRBV12-4
TGTGCCAGCAGTTTTGGCCTTGGGGGCTACACCTTC
CASSFGLGGYTF
>TRBJ1-1|NA|NA|TRBV7-7
TGTGCCAGCAGCCTTTGGGGGGGCGAGAACACTGAAGCTTTCTTT
CASSLWGGENTEAFF
>TRBJ2-1|few|TRBD2|TRBV5-1
TGCGCCAGCAGCTTAGGAGCGGGAGGGGAGAGTGAGCAGTTCTTC
CASSLGAGGESEQFF
>TRBJ1-1|few|NA|TRBV27
TGTGCCAGCAGTGCGTACGGGGGTCGGCCAGGGGCTGAAGCTTTCTTT
CASSAYGGRPGAEAFF
>TRBJ2-1|few|TRBD2|TRBV30
TGTGCTGCGGGGGATTCCTACAATGAGCAGTTCTTC
CAAGDSYNEQFF
>TRBJ2-7|few|NA|TRBV20-1
TGCAGTGCTAGAGTTTCAGGGACCTACGAGCAGTACTTC
CSARVSGTYEQYF